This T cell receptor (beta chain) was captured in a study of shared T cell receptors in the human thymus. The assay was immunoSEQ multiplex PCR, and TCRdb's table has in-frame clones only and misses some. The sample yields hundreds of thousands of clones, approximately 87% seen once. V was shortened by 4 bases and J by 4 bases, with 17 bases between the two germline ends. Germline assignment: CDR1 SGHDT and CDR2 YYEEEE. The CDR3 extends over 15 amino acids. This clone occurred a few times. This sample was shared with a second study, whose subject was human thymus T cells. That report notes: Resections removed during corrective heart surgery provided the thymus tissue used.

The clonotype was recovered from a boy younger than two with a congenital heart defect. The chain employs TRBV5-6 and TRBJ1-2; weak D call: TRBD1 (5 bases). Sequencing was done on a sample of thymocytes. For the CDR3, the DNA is TGTGCCAGCAGCCCGGCGGAGGGTAGGGGCTATGGCTACACCTTC. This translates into CASSPAEGRGYGYTF.